Many counts were recorded for the clone carrying this T cell receptor (beta chain). This entry comes from a study of T-cell reconstitution after alpha-beta-depleted transplantation in children. Researchers prepared the TCRbeta library using unique molecular identifiers, the study reports. TCRdb ran MiXCR on the PCR reads and lists one entry per CDR3 protein. The table shows around 450,000 distinct CDR3 sequences, with 10% to 13% occurring only once. The V end was cut by 3 bases, the J end by 8 bases, with 11 bases between. This CDR3 region has 13 residues. The germline V gene has CDR1 LGHNA and CDR2 YSLEER.

V gene TRBV4-3 combines with J gene TRBJ2-4, with D possibly TRBD2 on 6 matching bases. The clonotype originates from a child under 10 years old with inherited bone marrow failure, due to receive a stem cell transplant. Sequencing used PBMCs, obtained before TCRalphabeta/CD19-depleted stem cell transplant. This CDR3 reads CASSQGTGDIQYF. CDR3 DNA: TGCGCCAGCAGCCAGGGAACGGGGGACATTCAGTACTTC.